Below are 22 T cell receptor beta chains sequenced from a single sample in a study of T cell repertoires in cytomegalovirus infection. TCRdb fed the reads into MiXCR, producing one record per CDR3 protein. The table lists about 250,000 distinct CDR3 sequences, roughly 6.5% of them singletons. Input material: PBMCs. The receptors originated from a human donor in good health (CMV status not recorded). Some clones in this sample may be carry-over from other donors' samples.

This clonotype was seen only a few times. The gene calls are TRBV5-6 and TRBJ2-1, with D unresolved. The CDR3 is made up of 14 amino acids. With 0 bases removed from V and 9 bases from J, the gap between germline ends came to 13 bases. The V gene's germline CDR1 is SGHDT and CDR2 YYEEEE. CDR3 nucleotides: TGTGCCAGCAGCTTGGGGCAGAGGCTTGGTGAGCAGTTCTTC. Amino acids: CASSLGQRLGEQFF. The variable domain in full, completed from reference TRBV5-6 and TRBJ2-1, reads DAGVTQSPTHLIKTRGQQVTLRCSPKSGHDTVSWYQQALGQGPQFIFQYYEEEERQRGNFPDRFSGHQFPNYSSELNVNALLLGDSALYLCASSLGQRLGEQFFGPGTRLTVL.

In its sample, this clonotype was seen many times. V usage is TRBV20-1 and J usage is TRBJ2-1; TRBD2 matches 9 bases. The CDR3 runs to 16 residues. Looked up from germline, CDR1 is DFQATT and CDR2 is SNEGSKA (reference sequence). The V gene end was trimmed by 1 base and the J gene end by 0 bases; junction bases not matched to a gene: 4. CDR3 sequence: CSARGPGLASYNEQFF. The CDR3, as DNA: TGCAGTGCTAGAGGTCCGGGACTAGCCTCCTACAATGAGCAGTTCTTC.

This clonotype showed up many times. The rearrangement joins TRBV4-1 to TRBJ2-2; no firm D call. The CDR3 contains 19 residues. Trimming stripped 1 base from V and 5 bases from J, with 23 bases between. Germline assignment: CDR1 MGHRA and CDR2 YSYEKL. CDR3 sequence: CASSQGRYSSRRETGELFF. CDR3 nucleotide sequence: TGCGCCAGCAGCCAAGGACGCTATAGTTCTAGAAGGGAAACCGGGGAGCTGTTTTTT.

This clonotype has ten or more counts. The V and J genes are TRBV28 and TRBJ2-4, with D tentatively TRBD1 (7 bases). CDR1 and CDR2 from the germline V gene are MDHEN and SYDVKM. V lost 5 bases to trimming and J lost 6 bases, with 17 bases between them. There are 15 residues in the CDR3. CDR3 DNA sequence: TGTGCCAGCAGTCCCAGGGGGGCCGGGATAAACATTCAGTACTTC. Its protein is CASSPRGAGINIQYF.

This clonotype occurred many times. This chain joins TRBV2 and TRBJ1-2; D is perhaps TRBD1 (5 bases). With 3 bases removed from V and 0 bases from J, the gap between germline ends came to 8 bases. The CDR3 length is 14 residues. CDR1 and CDR2 from the germline V gene are SNHLY and FYNNEI. This chain's CDR3 is CASSERTPNYGYTF. In nucleotides, the CDR3 is TGTGCCAGCAGTGAGAGGACACCTAACTATGGCTACACCTTC. The full variable domain, completed using reference TRBV2 and TRBJ1-2, is EPEVTQTPSHQVTQMGQEVILRCVPISNHLYFYWYRQILGQKVEFLVSFYNNEISEKSEIFDDQFSVERPDGSNFTLKIRSTKLEDSAMYFCASSERTPNYGYTFGSGTRLTVV.

There are many counts of this clonotype. The chain joins TRBV7-8 to TRBJ2-3; D perhaps matches TRBD2 (5 bases). This CDR3 is 15 amino acids long. The V gene's germline CDR1 is SGHVS and CDR2 FQNEAQ. V shed 5 bases and J shed 0 bases, with 12 bases lying between them. CDR3 in DNA: TGTGCCAGCAGCATTCTAGCCGATAGCACAGATACGCAGTATTTT. Translation gives CASSILADSTDTQYF. The full variable domain, rest sourced from reference TRBV7-8 and TRBJ2-3, is GAGVSQSPRYKVAKRGQDVALRCDPISGHVSLFWYQQALGQGPEFLTYFQNEAQLDKSGLPSDRFFAERPEGSVSTLKIQRTQQEDSAVYLCASSILADSTDTQYFGPGTRLTVL.

This clonotype came up many times. The rearrangement uses TRBV6-5 and TRBJ1-6; D call uncertain. The V end lost 2 bases, the J end lost 3 bases, and 8 bases lay between the germline ends. The CDR3 extends over 15 amino acids. Germline V gives CDR1 MNHEY, CDR2 SVGAGI. The CDR3 nucleotides are TGTGCCAGCAGTTACAACGGCATCTATAATTCACCCCTCCACTTT. Its protein product is CASSYNGIYNSPLHF.

This clonotype was detected ten times or more. In nucleotides, the CDR3 is TGTGCCAGCAGCCAAGATTCAGGACAGGGGGCGTCCGGGGAGCTGTTTTTT. Its translation: CASSQDSGQGASGELFF. The gene calls are TRBV3-1 and TRBJ2-2; 11 bases match TRBD1. J lost 6 bases, V lost 0 bases, and 6 bases had no gene match. Per germline, CDR1 LGHDT and CDR2 YNNKEL (reference sequence). The CDR3 is made up of 17 amino acids.

Ten or more counts support this clonotype. The chain joins TRBV7-9 to TRBJ1-1, with a tentative D call TRBD1 (6 bases). Germline V gene sequence: CDR1 SEHNR, CDR2 FQNEAQ (reference sequence). V shed 5 bases and J shed 2 bases, with 9 bases lying between them. This CDR3 is built from 13 residues. CDR3 sequence: CASSVGQNTEAFF. The CDR3 nucleotides are TGTGCCAGCAGCGTGGGACAAAACACTGAAGCTTTCTTT.

In this sample, this clonotype turned up many times. The genes are TRBV7-2 and TRBJ2-3; 7 positions agree with TRBD2. CDR1 is SGHTA, CDR2 FQGNSA, per germline. V gave up 3 bases and J gave up 3 bases; unmatched junction bases: 3. The CDR3 spans 14 residues. CDR3 amino acids: CASSLDGGTDTQYF. The CDR3 region has the DNA TGTGCCAGCAGCTTGGACGGGGGGACAGATACGCAGTATTTT.

This clonotype was detected ten times or more. This chain uses TRBV7-2 with TRBJ1-5; D is undetermined. This CDR3 comprises 12 residues. V lost 5 bases and J 10 bases, leaving 12 bases between the germline ends. CDR1 and CDR2 from the germline V gene are SGHTA and FQGNSA. This chain's CDR3 is CASSIRPEPQHF. The CDR3 DNA is TGTGCCAGCAGCATTCGACCTGAACCCCAGCATTTT.

This clonotype has at least ten counts. The gene calls are TRBV7-3 and TRBJ2-3; no reliable D call. V shed 2 bases and J shed 7 bases, with 19 bases lying between them. Germline V gene lookup returns CDR1 SGHTA and CDR2 FQGTGA. The CDR3 has 16 amino acids. CDR3 amino acids: CASSLVRTSKSNTQYF. The CDR3 bases are TGTGCCAGCAGCTTAGTTCGTACGAGCAAATCCAATACGCAGTATTTT.

This clonotype was recorded many times. The rearrangement uses TRBV6-5 and TRBJ2-2; weak D call: TRBD1 (6 bases). Germline values: CDR1 MNHEY, CDR2 SVGAGI. This CDR3 is built from 15 residues. V lost 4 bases and J lost 2, with 11 bases in between. The DNA of the CDR3 is TGTGCCAGCAGTTTTCGGACAGTTAACACCGGGGAGCTGTTTTTT. It specifies CASSFRTVNTGELFF.

This clonotype was seen more than once but under ten times. V is TRBV13 and J is TRBJ1-6; 7 nucleotides line up with TRBD1. Germline V gene lookup returns CDR1 PRHDT and CDR2 FYEKMQ (reference sequence). The J segment lost 10 bases and the V segment lost 5 bases, leaving 5 bases of the junction unmatched. The CDR3 runs to 13 residues. CDR3: CASSPGQPSPLHF. DNA of the CDR3: TGTGCCAGCAGCCCGGGACAGCCATCACCCCTCCACTTT. Using reference TRBV13 and TRBJ1-6 for the parts outside the CDR3, the full variable domain is AAGVIQSPRHLIKEKRETATLKCYPIPRHDTVYWYQQGPGQDPQFLISFYEKMQSDKGSIPDRFSAQQFSDYHSELNMSSLELGDSALYFCASSPGQPSPLHFGNGTRLTVT.

Notes on this clonotype: A read error may be the cause here, since a much bigger clone is one base away. Without the conserved terminal phenylalanine or tryptophan, this CDR3 likely stems from a read error. This chain joins TRBV23-1 and TRBJ1-2; D is unclear. TRBV23-1 is flagged as an ORF with uncertain function. V was pared by 1 base and J by 4 bases, with 13 bases between. There are 15 residues in the CDR3. The CDR3 sequence: CASSQCRRNLYGYTL. The CDR3 DNA reads as TGCGCCAGCAGTCAATGTCGGCGGAATCTCTATGGCTACACCTTA.

This clonotype was seen at least ten times. CDR3 residues: CASKRTGANQETQYF. CDR3 sequence (DNA): TGTGCCAGCAAGAGGACAGGGGCCAACCAAGAGACCCAGTACTTC. The gene calls are TRBV27 and TRBJ2-5; 9 bases fit TRBD1. The junction had 6 bases not matched to a gene; V was cut back by 7 bases and J by 0 bases. Germline V lookup: CDR1 MNHEY, CDR2 SMNVEV (reference sequence). The CDR3 runs to 15 residues.

This clonotype was observed at least ten times. This sequence joins TRBV19 and TRBJ1-5, with TRBD1 matching 7 bases. The CDR3 runs to 15 residues. Germline V gene data show CDR1 as LNHDA and CDR2 as SQIVND (reference sequence). J was trimmed by 1 base and V by 5 bases; bases with no gene match: 5. CDR3 in amino acids: CASSVDRASNQPQHF. CDR3 sequence (DNA): TGTGCCAGTAGTGTCGACAGGGCAAGCAATCAGCCCCAGCATTTT.

There are many counts of this clonotype. The rearrangement links TRBV20-1 to TRBJ1-2, with a weak D call TRBD1 (5 bases). Deletions cut 3 bases from V and 5 bases from J, with 16 bases between. Germline CDR1 reads DFQATT; CDR2 reads SNEGSKA (reference sequence). This CDR3 contains 14 residues. The CDR3 is CSASLGQLLYGYTF. CDR3 bases: TGCAGTGCTAGCTTGGGGCAGCTCCTTTATGGCTACACCTTC.

This clonotype was observed many times. The J gene is TRBJ2-7, the V gene TRBV6-6; D gene unclear. The CDR3 totals 15 residues. V was pared by 5 bases and J by 4 bases, with 18 bases between. Germline lookup yields CDR1 MNHNY and CDR2 SVGAGI (reference sequence). CDR3 in amino acids: CASSHTPLLWYEQYF. In DNA form, the CDR3 reads TGTGCCAGCAGTCATACACCTTTATTATGGTACGAGCAGTACTTC.

There are many counts of this clonotype. The chain uses TRBV9 and TRBJ2-7; unclear D gene. Germline lookup yields CDR1 SGDLS and CDR2 YYNGEE. The V gene lost 0 bases and the J gene lost 1 base, with 8 bases spanning the gap. The CDR3 loop spans 14 amino acids. The CDR3 DNA sequence: TGTGCCAGCAGCGTAGCATCGTATTCCTACGAGCAGTACTTC. It is translated as CASSVASYSYEQYF.

This clonotype was detected ten times or more. The chain is built from TRBV12-3 or TRBV12-4 and TRBJ1-1; a weak D match, TRBD1 (6 bases). This CDR3 has 16 amino acids. Deletions cut 1 base from V and 3 bases from J, with 15 bases between. The CDR3: CASSLGAGVSYTEAFF. As DNA, the CDR3 is TGTGCCAGCAGTTTAGGGGCAGGGGTCTCCTACACTGAAGCTTTCTTT.

This clonotype was recorded many times. The chain recombines TRBV4-3 with TRBJ2-2; D is perhaps TRBD1 (6 bases). CDR1 is LGHNA and CDR2 is YSLEER in the germline V gene. V was shortened by 1 base and J by 3 bases, with 9 bases between the two germline ends. The CDR3 extends over 15 amino acids. This CDR3 reads CASSQVRQDTGELFF. The DNA of the CDR3 is TGCGCCAGCAGCCAAGTACGACAGGACACCGGGGAGCTGTTTTTT.